Below, one T cell receptor (beta chain) is given with its context. V gave up 8 bases and J gave up 5 bases, with 6 bases separating them. The CDR3 is made up of 10 amino acids. The data derive from a study of control samples from healthy donors and cancer patients. TCRdb keeps only in-frame clones here, not all; method: immunoSEQ multiplex PCR. The repertoire holds about 130,000 clones, with roughly 94% as singletons. This sequence joins TRBV12-3 or TRBV12-4 and TRBJ1-2; TRBD1 might be the D (5 bases). Sequenced material: PBMCs. The sequence was obtained from a man aged 60 to 75 with colorectal cancer. CDR3 protein: CASSGYGYTF. The CDR3 DNA reads as TGTGCCAGCTCAGGGTATGGCTACACCTTC.